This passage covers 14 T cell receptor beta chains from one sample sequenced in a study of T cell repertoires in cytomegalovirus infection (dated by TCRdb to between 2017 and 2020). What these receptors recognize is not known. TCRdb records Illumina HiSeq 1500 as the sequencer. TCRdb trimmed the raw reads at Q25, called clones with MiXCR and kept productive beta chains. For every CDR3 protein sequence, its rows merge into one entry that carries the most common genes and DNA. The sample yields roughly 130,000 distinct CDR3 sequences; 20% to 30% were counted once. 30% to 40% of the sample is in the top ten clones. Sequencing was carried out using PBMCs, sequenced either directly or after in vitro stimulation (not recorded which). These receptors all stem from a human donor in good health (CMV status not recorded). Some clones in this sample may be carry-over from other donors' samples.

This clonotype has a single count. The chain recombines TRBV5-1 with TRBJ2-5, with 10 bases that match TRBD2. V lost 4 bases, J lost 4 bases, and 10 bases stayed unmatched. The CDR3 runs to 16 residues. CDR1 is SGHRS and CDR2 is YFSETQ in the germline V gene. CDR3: CASSDGLAVTRETQYF. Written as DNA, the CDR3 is TGCGCCAGCAGCGACGGACTAGCGGTGACTCGAGAGACCCAGTACTTC.

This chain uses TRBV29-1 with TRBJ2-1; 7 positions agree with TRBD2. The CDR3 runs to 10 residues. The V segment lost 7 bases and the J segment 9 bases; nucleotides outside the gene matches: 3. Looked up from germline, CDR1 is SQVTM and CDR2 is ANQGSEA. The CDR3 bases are TGCAGCGCCGGGGGGTCTGAGCAGTTCTTC. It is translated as CSAGGSEQFF.

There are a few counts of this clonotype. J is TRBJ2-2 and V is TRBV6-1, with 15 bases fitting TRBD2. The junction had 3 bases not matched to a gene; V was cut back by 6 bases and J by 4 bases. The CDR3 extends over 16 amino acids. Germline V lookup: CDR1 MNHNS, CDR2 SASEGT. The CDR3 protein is CASRRTSGRATGELFF. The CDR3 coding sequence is TGTGCCAGCAGACGGACTAGCGGGAGGGCCACCGGGGAGCTGTTTTTT.

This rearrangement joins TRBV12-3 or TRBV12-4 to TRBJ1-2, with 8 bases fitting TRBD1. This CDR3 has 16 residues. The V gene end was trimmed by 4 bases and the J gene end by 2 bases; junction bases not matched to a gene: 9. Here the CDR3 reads CASSSSGTGGNYGYTF. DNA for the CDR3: TGTGCCAGCAGTTCCTCTGGGACAGGCGGCAACTATGGCTACACCTTC.

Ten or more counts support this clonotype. This CDR3 is CASSRQVGNEKLFF. DNA for the CDR3: TGTGCCAGCAGTCGACAGGTCGGAAATGAAAAACTGTTTTTT. V gene TRBV12-3 or TRBV12-4 combines with J gene TRBJ1-4, with D possibly being TRBD1 (6 bases). Trimming pared 5 bases from V and 5 bases from J, leaving 12 bases between. The CDR3 sequence is 14 residues long.

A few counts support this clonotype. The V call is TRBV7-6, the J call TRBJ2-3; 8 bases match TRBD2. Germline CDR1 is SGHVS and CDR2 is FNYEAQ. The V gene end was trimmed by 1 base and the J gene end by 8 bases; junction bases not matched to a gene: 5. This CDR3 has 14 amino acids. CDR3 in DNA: TGTGCCAGCAGCTTAGGGGCGGGAGGCGGTACGCAGTATTTT. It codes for CASSLGAGGGTQYF.

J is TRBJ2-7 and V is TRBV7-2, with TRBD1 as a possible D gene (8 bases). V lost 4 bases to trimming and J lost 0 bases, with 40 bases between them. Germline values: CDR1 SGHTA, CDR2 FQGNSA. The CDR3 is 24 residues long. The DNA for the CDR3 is TGTGCCAGCAGCTACTCCCAAGCGGGACAGGTCCTAAGTGTCCCACTTTCGAGCTCCTACGAGCAGTACGTC. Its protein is CASSYSQAGQVLSVPLSSSYEQYV.

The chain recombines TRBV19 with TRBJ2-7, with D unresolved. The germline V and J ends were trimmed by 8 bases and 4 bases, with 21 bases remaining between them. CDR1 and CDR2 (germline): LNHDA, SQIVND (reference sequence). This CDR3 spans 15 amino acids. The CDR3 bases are TGTGCCAGTCCGATAGGTGGCAGCCAGCCTTACGAGCAGTACGTC. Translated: CASPIGGSQPYEQYV.

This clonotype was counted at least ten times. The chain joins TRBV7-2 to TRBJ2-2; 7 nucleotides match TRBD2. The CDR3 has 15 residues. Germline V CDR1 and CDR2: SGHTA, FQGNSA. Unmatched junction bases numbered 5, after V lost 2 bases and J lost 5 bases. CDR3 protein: CASSLSSGQTGELFF. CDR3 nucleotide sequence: TGTGCCAGCAGCTTAAGTAGCGGGCAAACCGGGGAGCTGTTTTTT.

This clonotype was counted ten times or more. In nucleotides, the CDR3 is TGTGCCAGCAGCTACGACAGGAACTATGGCTACACCTTC. Translating gives CASSYDRNYGYTF. The V call is TRBV7-2, the J call TRBJ1-2; possible D gene TRBD1, 6 bases. V was pared by 4 bases and J by 2 bases, with 8 bases between. Germline CDR1 is SGHTA and CDR2 is FQGNSA. The CDR3 consists of 13 residues.

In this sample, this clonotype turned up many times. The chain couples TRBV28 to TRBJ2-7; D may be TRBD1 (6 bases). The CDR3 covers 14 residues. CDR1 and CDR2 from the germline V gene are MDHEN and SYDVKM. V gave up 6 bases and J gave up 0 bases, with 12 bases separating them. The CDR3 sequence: CASRSRTVSYEQYF. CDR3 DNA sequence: TGTGCCAGCAGATCCCGGACAGTCTCCTACGAGCAGTACTTC. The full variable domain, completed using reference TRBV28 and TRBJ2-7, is DVKVTQSSRYLVKRTGEKVFLECVQDMDHENMFWYRQDPGLGLRLIYFSYDVKMKEKGDIPEGYSVSREKKERFSLILESASTNQTSMYLCASRSRTVSYEQYFGPGTRLTVT.

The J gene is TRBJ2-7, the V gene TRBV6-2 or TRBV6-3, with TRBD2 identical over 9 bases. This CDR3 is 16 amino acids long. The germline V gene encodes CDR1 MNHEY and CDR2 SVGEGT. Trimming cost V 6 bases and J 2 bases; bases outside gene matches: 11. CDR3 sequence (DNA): TGTGCCAGCAGGAGGGAAGGCGCGGGAGGGACCTACGAGCAGTACTTC. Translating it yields CASRREGAGGTYEQYF.

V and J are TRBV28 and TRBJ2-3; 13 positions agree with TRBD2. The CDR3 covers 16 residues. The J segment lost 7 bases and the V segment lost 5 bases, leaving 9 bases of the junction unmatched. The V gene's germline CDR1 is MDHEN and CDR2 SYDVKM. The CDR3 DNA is TGTGCCAGCAGTAGGACCGGGACTAGCGGGACGAATACGCAGTATTTT. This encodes CASSRTGTSGTNTQYF.

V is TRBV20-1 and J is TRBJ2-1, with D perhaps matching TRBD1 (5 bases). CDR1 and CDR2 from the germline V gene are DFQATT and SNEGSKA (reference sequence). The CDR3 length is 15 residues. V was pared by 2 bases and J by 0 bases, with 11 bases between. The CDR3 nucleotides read TGCAGTGCTAGACAGTTCGACAGCTCCTACAATGAGCAGTTCTTC. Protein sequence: CSARQFDSSYNEQFF.